What follows are 26 T cell receptor beta chains derived from one specimen sequenced in a study of blood T cell repertoires in COVID-19. This table comes from immunoSEQ multiplex PCR, and its TCRdb copy is limited to in-frame clones, with some not included. This sample has some 150,000 clones, with around 86% found just once. The material sequenced was peripheral blood. The receptors originated from a middle-aged man who had recovered from COVID-19.

The chain is built from TRBV5-8 and TRBJ2-6; TRBD1 matches 8 bases. CDR1 is SGHTS, CDR2 YDEGEE, per germline. The length of the CDR3 is 17 residues. J was trimmed by 2 bases and V by 1 base; bases with no gene match: 5. The CDR3 DNA reads TGTGCCAGCAGCTTGCCTCCGACAGGGGCTGGGGCCAACGTCCTGACTTTC. It translates to CASSLPPTGAGANVLTF.

In DNA, the CDR3 is TGTGCCAGCAGCTTGTATAGGACAGGGGGCTCGACGACAGATACGCAGTATTTT. Protein product: CASSLYRTGGSTTDTQYF. The J gene is TRBJ2-3, the V gene TRBV5-8; 11 nucleotides line up with TRBD1. The CDR3 length is 18 residues. Per germline, CDR1 SGHTS and CDR2 YDEGEE. V lost 1 base and J lost 3; bases outside the gene matches: 10. The entire variable domain, with the rest obtained from reference TRBV5-8 and TRBJ2-3, is as follows: EAGVTQSPTHLIKTRGQQATLRCSPISGHTSVYWYQQALGLGLQFLLWYDEGEERNRGNFPPRFSGRQFPNYSSELNVNALELEDSALYLCASSLYRTGGSTTDTQYFGPGTRLTVL.

V and J are TRBV27 and TRBJ2-1, with D tentatively TRBD1 (6 bases). Germline CDR1 reads MNHEY; CDR2 reads SMNVEV (reference sequence). The germline V and J ends were trimmed by 6 bases and 4 bases, with 19 bases remaining between them. This CDR3 region has 16 residues. CDR3 in DNA: TGTGCCAGCAGGCCCGACAGGAATTACCCTTACAATGAGCAGTTCTTC. It yields the protein CASRPDRNYPYNEQFF.

This clone has a single count. The rearrangement links TRBV5-4 to TRBJ1-6; 7 bases align to TRBD1. CDR3 length: 16 residues. Germline lookup yields CDR1 SGHNT and CDR2 YYREEE (reference sequence). V lost 3 bases to trimming and J lost 10 bases; unmatched junction nucleotides: 13. The CDR3 DNA reads TGTGCCAGCAGCTCCGCGCTGGACAGGTCTGGATCACCCCTCCACTTT. It is translated as CASSSALDRSGSPLHF.

J is TRBJ2-1 and V is TRBV9, with 7 bases fitting TRBD2. The CDR3 sequence is 16 residues long. V lost 2 bases and J lost 3; bases outside the gene matches: 8. Germline assignment: CDR1 SGDLS and CDR2 YYNGEE. This chain's CDR3 is CASSVDQRDFYNEQFF. The CDR3 nucleotides read TGTGCCAGCAGCGTCGACCAGCGGGACTTCTACAATGAGCAGTTCTTC.

CDR3 in amino acids: CASSLGLGANYGYTF. The DNA for the CDR3 is TGCGCCAGCAGCTTGGGGCTGGGGGCAAACTATGGCTACACCTTC. The chain joins TRBV5-1 to TRBJ1-2; a possible D gene is TRBD1 (6 bases). This CDR3 spans 15 amino acids. Germline V lookup: CDR1 SGHRS, CDR2 YFSETQ. The V end lost 0 bases, the J end lost 2 bases, and 11 bases lay between the germline ends.

This chain uses TRBV6-5 with TRBJ2-2; TRBD1 matches 8 bases. With 6 bases clipped from V and 3 bases from J, the junction kept 3 bases outside the gene matches. The V gene's germline CDR1 is MNHEY and CDR2 SVGAGI. CDR3 length equals 14 residues. CDR3 protein: CASRTTGDTGELFF. The CDR3 DNA follows: TGTGCCAGCAGAACGACAGGGGACACCGGGGAGCTGTTTTTT.

V is TRBV7-2 and J is TRBJ2-5; D possibly corresponds to TRBD1 (6 bases). There are 13 residues in the CDR3. Germline assignment: CDR1 SGHTA and CDR2 FQGNSA. The V gene lost 6 bases and the J gene lost 5 bases, with 13 bases spanning the gap. In nucleotides, the CDR3 is TGTGCCAGCAGGAAAACAGGGATGGAGACCCAGTACTTC. This translates into CASRKTGMETQYF.

The J gene is TRBJ1-5, the V gene TRBV18; no clear D gene. This CDR3 has 13 residues. CDR1 is KGHSH and CDR2 is LQKENI in the germline V gene. V lost 5 bases to trimming and J lost 3 bases, with 8 bases between them. The CDR3 reads CASSIQNNQPQHF. CDR3 coding DNA: TGTGCCAGCTCAATACAGAACAATCAGCCCCAGCATTTT.

The chain is built from TRBV4-3 and TRBJ2-3, with D maybe TRBD1 (5 bases). This CDR3 region has 17 residues. Per germline, CDR1 LGHNA and CDR2 YSLEER. The V and J ends lost 0 bases and 1 base respectively, with 14 bases between them. This CDR3 reads CASSQDSRGAGTDTQYF. As DNA, the CDR3 is TGCGCCAGCAGCCAAGATTCAAGGGGCGCGGGCACAGATACGCAGTATTTT.

This clone was seen just once. This chain uses TRBV19 with TRBJ1-5; a possible D gene is TRBD1 (5 bases). The CDR3 runs 16 residues. Deletions cut 3 bases from V and 0 bases from J, with 12 bases between. From germline, CDR1 is LNHDA and CDR2 SQIVND (reference sequence). The CDR3: CASSMGGGYSNQPQHF. CDR3 nucleotides: TGTGCCAGTAGTATGGGGGGAGGATATAGCAATCAGCCCCAGCATTTT.

The chain carries TRBV7-6 and TRBJ2-7; D possibly corresponds to TRBD2 (5 bases). Trimming left V 6 bases short and J 3 bases short, with 12 bases between. The CDR3 length is 13 residues. Germline-derived CDR1 and CDR2 are SGHVS and FNYEAQ. Written as DNA, the CDR3 is TGTGCCAGCAGTCCTGACTATCTCTACGAGCAGTACTTC. Translation gives CASSPDYLYEQYF.

The V call is TRBV7-2, the J call TRBJ1-2; 9 bases map to TRBD1. The CDR3 runs 16 residues. Germline assignment: CDR1 SGHTA and CDR2 FQGNSA. V was clipped by 0 bases and J by 3 bases; unmatched bases: 5. The CDR3 DNA follows: TGTGCCAGCAGCTTAGCCCCGGGACAGGGCCACTATGGCTACACCTTC. It specifies CASSLAPGQGHYGYTF.

The chain recombines TRBV10-1 with TRBJ2-1; D possibly corresponds to TRBD1 (6 bases). CDR1 and CDR2 from the germline V gene are WNHNN and SYGVQD (reference sequence). With 0 bases removed from V and 6 bases from J, the gap between germline ends came to 12 bases. This CDR3 spans 15 amino acids. The CDR3 loop is CASSESGVGGNEQFF. The CDR3 DNA reads as TGCGCCAGCAGTGAGTCTGGCGTAGGGGGCAATGAGCAGTTCTTC.

The chain has TRBV2 and TRBJ1-3; TRBD1 might be the D (6 bases). V was trimmed by 5 bases and J by 9 bases, leaving 11 bases between them. Germline V lookup: CDR1 SNHLY, CDR2 FYNNEI. This CDR3 spans 12 amino acids. The CDR3 sequence: CASSQGYLTIYF. CDR3 in DNA: TGTGCCAGCAGTCAGGGGTACCTCACCATATATTTT.

The rearrangement uses TRBV4-1 and TRBJ2-7; 7 bases map to TRBD1. Germline CDR1 MGHRA, CDR2 YSYEKL. The CDR3 contains 14 residues. V was clipped by 3 bases and J by 5 bases; unmatched bases: 7. In DNA, the CDR3 is TGCGCCAGCAGCCAGTTTACAGGGGTCAACGAGCAGTACTTC. This sequence encodes CASSQFTGVNEQYF.

The rearrangement uses TRBV2 and TRBJ1-5, with TRBD1 matching 9 bases. The CDR3 is 14 amino acids. Unmatched junction bases numbered 5, after V lost 5 bases and J lost 6 bases. Germline CDR1 SNHLY, CDR2 FYNNEI. The CDR3 DNA follows: TGTGCCAGCAGTAATGGACAGGGGAGTCAGCCCCAGCATTTT. Protein: CASSNGQGSQPQHF.

The chain combines TRBV11-2 with TRBJ2-7; 9 bases line up with TRBD1. This CDR3 has 13 amino acids. Germline lookup yields CDR1 SGHAT and CDR2 FQNNGV. Losses at the gene ends were 4 bases for V and 7 bases for J; bases not matched to a gene: 5. CDR3 sequence reads: CASSSTGGWEQYF. The CDR3 DNA reads as TGTGCCAGCAGCTCGACAGGGGGGTGGGAGCAGTACTTC.

The chain has TRBV6-5 and TRBJ1-1; D unresolved. CDR3 length equals 14 residues. Per the germline V gene, CDR1 is MNHEY and CDR2 is SVGAGI. V dropped 7 bases and J dropped 5 bases, with 17 bases sitting between them. The CDR3 bases are TGTGCCAGCACCATGACCGAGGGCCGGACTGAAGCTTTCTTT. Translation: CASTMTEGRTEAFF.

V usage is TRBV4-2 and J usage is TRBJ1-5, with TRBD1 as a possible D gene (6 bases). This CDR3 contains 15 residues. CDR1 and CDR2 (germline): LGHNA, YNFKEQ. V was cut by 0 bases and J by 4 bases, with 10 bases left in between. Here the CDR3 DNA reads TGTGCCAGCAGCCAAGATCCCCAGGGGAATCAGCCCCAGCATTTT. Residues: CASSQDPQGNQPQHF.

The CDR3 region has the DNA TGTGCCAGCAGTGAAGGGGCGGGATTCCCTGAGACCCAGTACTTC. This sequence encodes CASSEGAGFPETQYF. This chain links TRBV6-1 with TRBJ2-5; a possible D gene is TRBD2 (6 bases). The CDR3 covers 15 residues. The ends were cut back, 1 base at V and 5 bases at J, with 14 bases in the middle. CDR1 and CDR2 from the germline V gene are MNHNS and SASEGT.

The rearrangement links TRBV2 to TRBJ2-3; D is perhaps TRBD1 (6 bases). Germline CDR1 SNHLY, CDR2 FYNNEI. CDR3 length: 16 amino acids. Trimming pared 2 bases from V and 2 bases from J, leaving 14 bases between. The CDR3 DNA follows: TGTGCCAGCAGTGAAATTAGAGGGGGAGTCACAGATACGCAGTATTTT. This translates into CASSEIRGGVTDTQYF. Supplemented by reference TRBV2 and TRBJ2-3, the full variable domain reads EPEVTQTPSHQVTQMGQEVILRCVPISNHLYFYWYRQILGQKVEFLVSFYNNEISEKSEIFDDQFSVERPDGSNFTLKIRSTKLEDSAMYFCASSEIRGGVTDTQYFGPGTRLTVL.

V and J are TRBV24-1 and TRBJ2-3; TRBD2 agrees at 9 bases. The CDR3 runs 15 residues. V dropped 6 bases and J dropped 5; count of bases not matched to a gene: 8. CDR1 is KGHDR and CDR2 is SFDVKD in the germline V gene. CDR3 loop: CATSSSGGIGDTQYF. The DNA for the CDR3 is TGTGCCACCAGTTCGAGCGGGGGGATAGGAGATACGCAGTATTTT.

The chain links TRBV19 to TRBJ1-1; 11 bases fit TRBD1. The length of the CDR3 is 15 residues. CDR1 is LNHDA, CDR2 SQIVND, per germline (reference sequence). Losses at the gene ends were 5 bases for V and 7 bases for J; bases not matched to a gene: 9. CDR3 nucleotide sequence: TGTGCCAGTAGTCCCCGGGACAGGGGGTACGGTGAAGCTTTCTTT. Protein sequence: CASSPRDRGYGEAFF.

V usage is TRBV6-1 and J usage is TRBJ1-1; D possibly corresponds to TRBD1 (5 bases). Germline assignment: CDR1 MNHNS and CDR2 SASEGT. V dropped 2 bases and J dropped 4 bases, with 11 bases sitting between them. The CDR3 covers 14 residues. Written as DNA, the CDR3 is TGTGCCAGCAGTGAAAGGTCGGGGGGCACTGAAGCTTTCTTT. Translation: CASSERSGGTEAFF.

The genes are TRBV11-2 and TRBJ1-2; 9 bases line up with TRBD1. Germline V gives CDR1 SGHAT, CDR2 FQNNGV. V was clipped by 2 bases and J by 8 bases; unmatched bases: 9. CDR3 length: 15 amino acids. The CDR3 DNA is TGTGCCAGCAGCTTATCGTACAGGGGGCTTGAAGGCTACACCTTC. Encoded protein: CASSLSYRGLEGYTF.